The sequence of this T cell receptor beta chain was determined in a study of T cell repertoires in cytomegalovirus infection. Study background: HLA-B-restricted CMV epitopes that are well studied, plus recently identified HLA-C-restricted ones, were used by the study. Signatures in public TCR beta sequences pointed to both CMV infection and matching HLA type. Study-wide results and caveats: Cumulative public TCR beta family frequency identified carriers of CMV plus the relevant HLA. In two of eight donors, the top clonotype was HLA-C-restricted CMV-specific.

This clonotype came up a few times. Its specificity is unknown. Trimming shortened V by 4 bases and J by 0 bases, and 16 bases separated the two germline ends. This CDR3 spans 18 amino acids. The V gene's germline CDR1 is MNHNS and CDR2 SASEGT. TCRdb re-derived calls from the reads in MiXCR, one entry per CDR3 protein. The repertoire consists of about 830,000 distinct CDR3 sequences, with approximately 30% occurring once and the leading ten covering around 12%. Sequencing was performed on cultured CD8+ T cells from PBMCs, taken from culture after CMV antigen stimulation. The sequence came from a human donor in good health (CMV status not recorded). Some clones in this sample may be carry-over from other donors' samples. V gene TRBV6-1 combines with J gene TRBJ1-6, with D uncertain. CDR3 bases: TGTGCCAGCAGTGCCCCCCCTTTGCGGAGCTCCTATAATTCACCCCTCCACTTT. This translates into CASSAPPLRSSYNSPLHF.